The clone carrying this T cell receptor (beta chain) was observed at least ten times. The data were obtained in a study of spatial heterogeneity in lung cancer. Study as a whole: Detected sequences consistently included more beta-chain ones than alpha-chain ones.

The CDR3 extends over 15 amino acids. Germline V lookup: CDR1 SNHLY, CDR2 FYNNEI. With V trimmed by 4 bases and J by 3 bases, 3 bases remained unmatched. Noted time point: sample taken at primary tumor resection. Tumor, nontumor lung or frozen PBMC supplied whole RNA, sequenced without sorting. Carried by each TCR cDNA molecule was a unique molecular identifier. In TCRdb, the 5' RACE reads were re-called with MiXCR into one record per CDR3 protein. The data hold some 40,000 distinct CDR3 sequences, with about 5% observed a single time. This receptor was taken from a female donor with early-stage non-small cell lung cancer. The rearrangement joins TRBV2 to TRBJ1-3; 10 positions match TRBD1. The material sequenced was PBMCs, taken at surgery. The CDR3 sequence is CASSGTGGYGNTIYF. The CDR3 DNA reads as TGTGCCAGCAGTGGGACAGGGGGATATGGAAACACCATATATTTT.